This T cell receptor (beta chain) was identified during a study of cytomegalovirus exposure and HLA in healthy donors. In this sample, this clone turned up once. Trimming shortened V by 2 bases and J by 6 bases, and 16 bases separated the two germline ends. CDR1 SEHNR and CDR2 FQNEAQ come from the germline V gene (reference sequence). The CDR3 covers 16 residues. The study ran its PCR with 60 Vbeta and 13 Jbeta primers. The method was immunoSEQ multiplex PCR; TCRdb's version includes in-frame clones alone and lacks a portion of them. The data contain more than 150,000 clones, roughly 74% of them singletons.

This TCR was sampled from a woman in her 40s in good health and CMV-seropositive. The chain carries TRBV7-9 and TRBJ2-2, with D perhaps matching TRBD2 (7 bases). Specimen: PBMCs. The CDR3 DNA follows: TGTGCCAGCAGCTTACTTCGGGGGGCTAGATCCGGGGAGCTGTTTTTT. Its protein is CASSLLRGARSGELFF.